This T cell receptor (beta chain) was obtained from a study of cytomegalovirus exposure and HLA in healthy donors. On the study more broadly: The same platform as the approximately 730 first-cohort repertoires was used for the 120 validation repertoires, a later analysis reported. Study-wide findings and caveats: Researchers catalogued about 160 TCR beta chains as cytomegalovirus-associated. Diagnosis of cytomegalovirus status made by the classifier reportedly showed high specificity and sensitivity. Among TCR sequences, most were rare, though some public TCRs appeared in many donors.

In the case of this clone: No antigen is known for it.

Germline V gene sequence: CDR1 SGHTA, CDR2 FQGTGA. The V and J ends lost 8 bases and 5 bases, in that order; junction bases with no gene match: 7. The CDR3 loop spans 13 amino acids. Generated by immunoSEQ multiplex PCR, the TCRdb table keeps only in-frame clones and is missing some. The sample has some 140,000 clones; approximately 84% are singletons. The receptor was derived from a woman aged 25 to 39 in good health and CMV-seronegative. V gene TRBV7-3 combines with J gene TRBJ2-5; TRBD2 agrees at 8 bases. The sequenced material came from PBMCs. The DNA of the CDR3 is TGTGCCAGCGAGGCGGGGGGCGGGGAGACCCAGTACTTC. Protein: CASEAGGGETQYF.